This T cell receptor (beta chain) was profiled in a study of T cell changes during pregnancy in multiple sclerosis. In germline, CDR1 is SEHNR, CDR2 FQNEAQ (reference sequence). J was trimmed by 5 bases and V by 4 bases; bases with no gene match: 8. The CDR3 has 15 residues. Data came from immunoSEQ multiplex PCR; TCRdb stores just in-frame clones and leaves some out. The table has around 77,000 clones, 91% seen once. This specimen consisted of peripheral blood, obtained in the third trimester of pregnancy. The chain links TRBV7-9 to TRBJ2-5; the match to TRBD1 covers 9 bases. This sequence was found in a female donor in good health, enrolled as a control in a pregnancy study. DNA for the CDR3: TGTGCCAGCAGCTCCCGGGACAGGGTATGGGAGACCCAGTACTTC. This encodes CASSSRDRVWETQYF.